This T cell receptor (beta chain) comes out of a study of human T cells and chemical hapten exposure. At the level of the study: Variability of per-sample TCR yields stemmed mainly from small differences in pooled library volume.

This sample's time point: healthy volunteer bleed at 2 weeks. The total RNA was obtained from whole blood that was not fractionated. Germline V gene data show CDR1 as MGHDK and CDR2 as SYGVNS. Trimming pared 3 bases from V and 4 bases from J, leaving 12 bases between. This CDR3 has 14 amino acids. Library construction involved attaching unique molecular identifiers to individual cDNA molecules, which allowed quantitative, reproducible TCR counting. TCRdb ran MiXCR on the RACE reads and lists one entry per CDR3 protein. The table has 85,000 to 95,000 distinct CDR3 sequences, roughly 8.5% seen once. The chain combines TRBV25-1 with TRBJ1-2, with D maybe TRBD1 (5 bases). This receptor was obtained from a female donor in good health. Some clones in this sample may be carry-over from other donors' samples. Specimen: whole blood. CDR3 loop: CASSDIGALYGYTF. CDR3 in DNA: TGTGCCAGCAGTGATATTGGGGCACTCTATGGCTACACCTTC.